Listed below are T cell receptor beta chains from one sample, sequenced in a study of spatial heterogeneity in lung cancer. From the 5' RACE reads, TCRdb called clonotypes with MiXCR, one entry per CDR3 protein. The sample contains fewer than 25,000 distinct CDR3 sequences, under 4% of which appear only once. The sequences come from PBMCs, collected at surgery. The receptor source for this set is a female donor with early-stage non-small cell lung cancer. Each CDR3 is given with its conserved first and last residue. A D gene is named only where the DNA matches it firmly. Rows give clone size only sometimes, using once, few, many, or a class for an expanded clone.

j_gene: TRBJ2-5; d_gene: TRBD1; v_gene: TRBV19; abundance: few; CDR3aa: CASSKTGGGLETQYF; CDR3nt: TGTGCCAGTAGCAAGACAGGGGGCGGTTTGGAGACCCAGTACTTC
j_gene: TRBJ1-2; d_gene: NA; v_gene: TRBV5-1; abundance: many; CDR3aa: CASSPGVGEGYGYTF; CDR3nt: TGCGCCAGCAGCCCTGGTGTCGGTGAGGGCTATGGCTACACCTTC
j_gene: TRBJ2-7; d_gene: NA; v_gene: TRBV5-6; abundance: many; CDR3aa: CASSPVGGVTYEQYF; CDR3nt: TGTGCCAGCAGCCCTGTCGGCGGGGTCACCTACGAGCAGTACTTC
j_gene: TRBJ2-3; d_gene: TRBD2; v_gene: TRBV20-1; abundance: NA; CDR3aa: CSATGGTSTDTQYF; CDR3nt: TGCAGTGCAACGGGGGGAACTAGCACAGATACGCAGTATTTT
j_gene: TRBJ2-7; d_gene: TRBD2; v_gene: TRBV2; abundance: many; CDR3aa: CASSVGRTYEQYF; CDR3nt: TGTGCCAGCAGTGTCGGGAGGACCTACGAGCAGTACTTC
j_gene: TRBJ2-3; d_gene: NA; v_gene: TRBV28; abundance: many; CDR3aa: CASSPSWDTQYF; CDR3nt: TGTGCCAGCAGTCCCTCGTGGGATACGCAGTATTTT
j_gene: TRBJ2-1; d_gene: NA; v_gene: TRBV12-3/TRBV12-4; abundance: many; CDR3aa: CASSLARDFTYNEQFF; CDR3nt: TGTGCCAGCAGTTTGGCCCGAGACTTCACCTACAATGAGCAGTTCTTC
j_gene: TRBJ2-1; d_gene: NA; v_gene: TRBV4-2; abundance: many; CDR3aa: CASSQDLGANIEQFF; CDR3nt: TGTGCCAGCAGCCAAGATCTCGGGGCCAATATTGAGCAGTTCTTC
j_gene: TRBJ2-3; d_gene: NA; v_gene: TRBV7-2; abundance: NA; CDR3aa: CASSWGADTQYF; CDR3nt: TGTGCCAGCAGCTGGGGGGCAGATACGCAGTATTTT
j_gene: TRBJ2-7; d_gene: NA; v_gene: TRBV3-1; abundance: many; CDR3aa: CASGFIGFSEQYF; CDR3nt: TGTGCCAGCGGCTTCATAGGGTTTTCCGAGCAGTACTTC
j_gene: TRBJ2-1; d_gene: TRBD2; v_gene: TRBV20-1; abundance: many; CDR3aa: CSARDSREGTVNEQFF; CDR3nt: TGCAGTGCTAGAGACTCGCGGGAGGGCACGGTTAATGAGCAGTTCTTC
j_gene: TRBJ1-4; d_gene: TRBD1; v_gene: TRBV7-9; abundance: many; CDR3aa: CASSFIGQGNNEKLFF; CDR3nt: TGTGCCAGCAGCTTTATCGGACAGGGAAATAATGAAAAACTGTTTTTT
j_gene: TRBJ1-1; d_gene: TRBD1; v_gene: TRBV29-1; abundance: many; CDR3aa: CSVEVRATGVNTEAFF; CDR3nt: TGCAGCGTTGAAGTTCGGGCGACAGGGGTGAACACTGAAGCTTTCTTT
j_gene: TRBJ1-2; d_gene: NA; v_gene: TRBV28; abundance: many; CDR3aa: CASRGYGYTF; CDR3nt: TGTGCCAGTCGCGGATATGGCTACACCTTC
j_gene: TRBJ2-5; d_gene: TRBD2; v_gene: TRBV5-5; abundance: many; CDR3aa: CASSWAPTSGVQETQYF; CDR3nt: TGTGCCAGCAGCTGGGCCCCGACTAGCGGGGTCCAAGAGACCCAGTACTTC
j_gene: TRBJ2-7; d_gene: NA; v_gene: TRBV10-1; abundance: many; CDR3aa: CASSPRTFDEQYF; CDR3nt: TGCGCCAGCAGTCCACGGACCTTCGACGAGCAGTACTTC
j_gene: TRBJ2-2; d_gene: TRBD2; v_gene: TRBV25-1; abundance: many; CDR3aa: CASMASGRAGELFF; CDR3nt: TGTGCCAGCATGGCTAGCGGGAGGGCAGGGGAGCTGTTTTTT
j_gene: TRBJ2-7; d_gene: TRBD2; v_gene: TRBV5-1; abundance: many; CDR3aa: CASSLVSSGAYEQYF; CDR3nt: TGCGCCAGCAGCTTGGTGTCCAGCGGGGCCTACGAGCAGTACTTC
j_gene: TRBJ1-2; d_gene: NA; v_gene: TRBV10-3; abundance: many; CDR3aa: CAIWGSGRNYGYTF; CDR3nt: TGTGCCATCTGGGGTTCGGGCAGGAACTATGGCTACACCTTC
j_gene: TRBJ2-7; d_gene: TRBD2; v_gene: TRBV4-1; abundance: many; CDR3aa: CASSRSGSGLGYEQYF; CDR3nt: TGCGCCAGCAGCCGTAGCGGGAGCGGGCTTGGCTACGAGCAGTACTTC
j_gene: TRBJ1-2; d_gene: NA; v_gene: TRBV10-3; abundance: many; CDR3aa: CATSFTYGYTF; CDR3nt: TGTGCCACATCTTTTACCTATGGCTACACCTTC
j_gene: TRBJ2-3; d_gene: NA; v_gene: TRBV7-9; abundance: many; CDR3aa: CASRPITGGTDTQYF; CDR3nt: TGTGCCAGCAGACCGATCACTGGGGGCACAGATACGCAGTATTTT
j_gene: TRBJ2-2; d_gene: NA; v_gene: TRBV20-1; abundance: many; CDR3aa: CSARTGHLGGELFF; CDR3nt: TGCAGTGCGCGAACCGGACACCTCGGCGGGGAGCTGTTTTTT
j_gene: TRBJ2-1; d_gene: TRBD2; v_gene: TRBV12-5; abundance: NA; CDR3aa: CASVNSGRAENEQFF; CDR3nt: TGTGCTAGTGTAAATAGCGGGAGGGCCGAGAATGAGCAGTTCTTC
j_gene: TRBJ1-5; d_gene: NA; v_gene: TRBV28; abundance: many; CDR3aa: CASSLSSQPQHF; CDR3nt: TGTGCCAGCAGTTTATCGTCCCAGCCCCAGCATTTT
j_gene: TRBJ2-1; d_gene: NA; v_gene: TRBV6-1; abundance: few; CDR3aa: CASTATGFNEQFF; CDR3nt: TGTGCCAGCACCGCAACAGGGTTCAATGAGCAGTTCTTC
j_gene: TRBJ2-3; d_gene: NA; v_gene: TRBV7-2; abundance: many; CDR3aa: CASSQGHWEEDTQYF; CDR3nt: TGTGCCAGCAGCCAGGGACACTGGGAGGAAGATACGCAGTATTTT
j_gene: TRBJ1-1; d_gene: NA; v_gene: TRBV10-3; abundance: many; CDR3aa: CAISESRTEAFF; CDR3nt: TGTGCCATCAGTGAGTCGAGAACTGAAGCTTTCTTT
j_gene: TRBJ1-1; d_gene: NA; v_gene: TRBV5-4; abundance: NA; CDR3aa: CASSLAGQNTEAFF; CDR3nt: TGTGCCAGCAGCTTGGCCGGTCAGAACACTGAAGCTTTCTTT
j_gene: TRBJ2-2; d_gene: TRBD2; v_gene: TRBV6-5; abundance: many; CDR3aa: CASSYREAVSGELFF; CDR3nt: TGTGCCAGCAGTTACCGGGAGGCCGTTTCCGGGGAGCTGTTTTTT
j_gene: TRBJ2-5; d_gene: NA; v_gene: TRBV29-1; abundance: many; CDR3aa: CSVTKVQGTETQYF; CDR3nt: TGCAGCGTTACCAAAGTACAGGGCACAGAGACCCAGTACTTC
j_gene: TRBJ1-1; d_gene: TRBD1; v_gene: TRBV28; abundance: many; CDR3aa: CASTPGTANTEAFF; CDR3nt: TGTGCCAGCACCCCCGGGACAGCGAACACTGAAGCTTTCTTT
j_gene: TRBJ2-6; d_gene: NA; v_gene: TRBV10-3; abundance: many; CDR3aa: CAISGWSSSGANVLTF; CDR3nt: TGTGCCATCAGCGGTTGGTCAAGCTCTGGGGCCAACGTCCTGACTTTC
j_gene: TRBJ1-2; d_gene: NA; v_gene: TRBV27; abundance: many; CDR3aa: CASRRQDYGYTF; CDR3nt: TGTGCCAGCCGCCGACAGGATTATGGCTACACCTTC
j_gene: TRBJ2-7; d_gene: NA; v_gene: TRBV2; abundance: many; CDR3aa: CASTAGTWTDYEQYF; CDR3nt: TGTGCCAGCACCGCCGGAACCTGGACCGACTACGAGCAGTACTTC
j_gene: TRBJ2-3; d_gene: TRBD2; v_gene: TRBV4-1; abundance: many; CDR3aa: CASSLGLVGDTQYF; CDR3nt: TGCGCCAGCAGCCTCGGACTAGTCGGAGATACGCAGTATTTT
j_gene: TRBJ2-7; d_gene: NA; v_gene: TRBV7-2; abundance: many; CDR3aa: CASTVGTASYEQYF; CDR3nt: TGTGCCAGCACCGTCGGGACGGCTTCCTACGAGCAGTACTTC
j_gene: TRBJ2-5; d_gene: NA; v_gene: TRBV19; abundance: many; CDR3aa: CASSKGPVEETQYF; CDR3nt: TGTGCCAGTAGTAAGGGACCAGTGGAGGAGACCCAGTACTTC
j_gene: TRBJ1-1; d_gene: NA; v_gene: TRBV15; abundance: few; CDR3aa: CATSRAVRHLNTEAFF; CDR3nt: TGTGCCACCAGCAGAGCAGTTAGGCACCTGAACACTGAAGCTTTCTTT
j_gene: TRBJ2-7; d_gene: TRBD2; v_gene: TRBV27; abundance: many; CDR3aa: CASSPRLAGPYEQYF; CDR3nt: TGTGCCAGCAGTCCCCGCCTAGCGGGACCCTACGAGCAGTACTTC
j_gene: TRBJ2-2; d_gene: TRBD1; v_gene: TRBV10-3; abundance: many; CDR3aa: CAIRGTGGFSTGELFF; CDR3nt: TGTGCCATCAGGGGGACAGGGGGCTTCAGCACCGGGGAGCTGTTTTTT
j_gene: TRBJ2-1; d_gene: TRBD2; v_gene: TRBV7-9; abundance: medium-sized; CDR3aa: CASSYPRGSGNRASSYNEQFF; CDR3nt: TGTGCCAGCAGCTACCCGCGGGGTAGCGGGAATAGGGCATCTTCCTACAATGAGCAGTTCTTC